This record looks at one TCR beta chain sequence and its context. Its antigen remains unidentified. Here immunoSEQ multiplex PCR was the method, and the copy in TCRdb shows in-frame clones only, minus some. The top ten clones hold more than 6% of a sample with 5,000 to 7,500 clones, around 85% of them seen once. The ends were cut back, 1 base at V and 6 bases at J, with 15 bases in the middle. In germline, CDR1 is SEHNR, CDR2 FQNEAQ (reference sequence). The CDR3 loop spans 15 amino acids. The data were taken from a study of chemoradiotherapy in HPV16-positive cancers. The study's findings and limits: HPV-responsive T-cell expansion during chemoradiotherapy was linked to improved recurrence-free survival in HPV16-positive patients. During treatment, candidate HPV-specific clones and E7-related motifs expanded in tumor.

Over chemoradiotherapy, repertoires were sampled more than once. The specimen comprised tumor tissue, sampled from a patient who underwent chemoradiotherapy. This chain uses TRBV7-9 with TRBJ1-2; D is unclear. The TCR sequence derives from a human donor with HPV-associated anogenital cancer. In DNA form, the CDR3 reads TGTGCCAGCAGCTTAGACGGGCAAGGAGCAAATGGCTACACCTTC. Amino acid sequence: CASSLDGQGANGYTF.